This T cell receptor (beta chain) was profiled in a study of read filtering for tumor transcriptome and immune sequencing. The overall study: R-ISS stage counts were roughly 8 for I, roughly 16 for II, six or seven for III. DNase treatment preceded whole-transcriptome library preparation. TCR-mapped reads were about 4 to 10.27 million with IR-seq versus roughly 75 to 1,400 with RNA-seq. Study findings and constraints: Around 85% of IR-seq clonotypes had one read, totaling around 3.4% of reads; RNA-seq: 74.6% and 44.6%.

From 300 to 400 ng of RNA, a library with molecular barcoded alpha/delta and beta/gamma adaptors was made. TCRdb reprocessed the reads via MiXCR and lists one record per CDR3 protein. The sample contains more than 30,000 distinct CDR3 sequences, 18% of which appear only once. In its sample, this clonotype was seen many times. The antigen remains undetermined. The ends lost 0 bases at V and 9 bases at J; junction bases unmatched: 9. The CDR3 has 16 amino acids. The V gene is TRBV12-3 or TRBV12-4, the J gene TRBJ2-1; TRBD1 agrees at 9 bases. Sequencing was carried out using a population of CD138-negative cells sorted from bone marrow. The sequence derives from a donor over 35 with multiple myeloma. CDR3 coding DNA: TGTGCCAGCAGTTTAGCTGGGACAGGGAGCGTCGGTGAGCAGTTCTTC. Protein sequence: CASSLAGTGSVGEQFF.